These T cell receptor beta chains were read from a single sample in a study of Graves' ophthalmopathy and Graves' hyperthyroidism. TCRdb reanalysed the multiplex PCR reads using MiXCR and keeps one entry per CDR3 protein. This table has about 640,000 distinct CDR3 sequences, about two fifths appearing once. Material for sequencing was peripheral blood. The receptors come from an adult man with Graves' ophthalmopathy. Each CDR3 is given with its conserved first and last residue. A D gene is named only where the DNA matches it firmly. Size values are once, few and many counts, or a class for expanded clones, and some rows have none.

>TRBJ2-5|TRBV24-1|NA|NA
CAGRGGETQYF
TGTGCGGGCAGAGGAGGGGAGACCCAGTACTTC
>TRBJ2-5|TRBV28|few|TRBD1
CASSSRQGGIGETQYF
TGTGCCAGCAGTTCAAGACAGGGCGGCATTGGAGAGACCCAGTACTTC
>TRBJ2-6|TRBV20-1|many|NA
CSASAGANVLTF
TGCAGTGCTAGCGCTGGGGCCAACGTCCTGACTTTC
>TRBJ2-2|TRBV6-6|NA|NA
CASSYFGTGELFF
TGTGCCAGCAGTTACTTCGGGACCGGGGAGCTGTTTTTT
>TRBJ1-1|TRBV25-1|NA|TRBD1
CASVDSGTVNTEAFF
TGTGCCAGCGTTGATTCCGGGACAGTGAACACTGAAGCTTTCTTT
>TRBJ1-5|TRBV15|NA|TRBD1
CATRRDRGHQPQHF
TGTGCCACGAGACGTGACAGGGGGCATCAGCCCCAGCATTTT
>TRBJ1-1|TRBV7-6|many|NA
CASSLGPGINTEAFF
TGTGCCAGCAGCTTAGGCCCAGGAATCAACACTGAAGCTTTCTTT
>TRBJ2-6|TRBV7-9|NA|TRBD2
CASSSPSGAGANVLTF
TGTGCCAGCAGCTCACCTAGCGGGGCTGGGGCCAACGTCCTGACTTTC
>TRBJ2-6|TRBV27|NA|NA
CASSFTVAGANVLTF
TGTGCCAGCAGTTTCACCGTGGCTGGGGCCAACGTCCTGACTTTC
>TRBJ2-7|TRBV15|many|TRBD2
CATSGLPGLNTYEQYF
TGTGCCACCAGCGGCTTACCGGGACTAAACACCTACGAGCAGTACTTC
>TRBJ1-4|TRBV20-1|many|TRBD1
CSASPDRGVEKLFF
TGCAGTGCTAGCCCGGACAGGGGAGTGGAAAAACTGTTTTTT
>TRBJ1-4|TRBV15|NA|NA
CATSRSARGEKLFF
TGTGCCACCAGCAGATCCGCCAGGGGTGAAAAACTGTTTTTT
>TRBJ2-5|TRBV9|many|NA
CASSGLGQETQYF
TGTGCCAGCAGCGGACTTGGCCAAGAGACCCAGTACTTC
>TRBJ1-5|TRBV19|many|NA
CASSKGQILGQPQHF
TGTGCCAGTAGTAAAGGACAGATTCTCGGGCAGCCCCAGCATTTT
>TRBJ2-5|TRBV10-1|NA|TRBD1
CAISPGQGGQTQYF
TGTGCCATCAGTCCGGGACAGGGCGGGCAGACCCAGTACTTC
>TRBJ2-2|TRBV11-2|few|NA
CASSPIKSYTGELFF
TGTGCCAGCAGTCCAATTAAAAGTTACACCGGGGAGCTGTTTTTT
>TRBJ1-2|TRBV9|many|TRBD1
CASSETQGYGYTF
TGTGCCAGCAGCGAAACACAGGGGTATGGCTACACCTTC
>TRBJ2-5|TRBV7-9|NA|NA
CASSPYVNGPETQYF
TGTGCCAGCAGCCCATATGTGAACGGGCCGGAGACCCAGTACTTC
>TRBJ2-2|TRBV19|NA|TRBD2
CASSPGLAGESGELFF
TGTGCCAGTAGTCCGGGACTAGCGGGAGAGTCCGGGGAGCTGTTTTTT
>TRBJ1-5|TRBV10-3|NA|NA
CAIKSKASNQPQHF
TGTGCCATCAAGAGTAAGGCGAGCAATCAGCCCCAGCATTTT
>TRBJ2-7|TRBV7-2|many|NA
CASSVLIYEQYF
TGTGCCAGCAGCGTATTGATCTACGAGCAGTACTTC
>TRBJ1-5|TRBV19|many|NA
CASTDLGYSNQPQHF
TGTGCCAGTACCGATCTGGGGTATAGCAATCAGCCCCAGCATTTT
>TRBJ1-6|TRBV7-6|few|NA
CASNPRTGYNSPLHF
TGTGCCAGCAATCCCCGGACGGGGTATAATTCACCCCTCCACTTT
>TRBJ1-1|TRBV29-1|NA|NA
CSVEDPRDISEAFF
TGCAGCGTTGAAGATCCAAGGGACATCTCTGAAGCTTTCTTT
>TRBJ2-5|TRBV19|NA|NA
CASSPDSRETQYF
TGTGCCAGTAGCCCGGACAGCCGAGAGACCCAGTACTTC
>TRBJ1-2|TRBV14|many|NA
CASSQTGGNYGYTF
TGTGCCAGCAGCCAAACGGGGGGAAACTATGGCTACACCTTC
>TRBJ2-2|TRBV9|few|TRBD2
CASSARSSGGATGELFF
TGTGCCAGCAGCGCCCGATCTAGCGGGGGAGCTACCGGGGAGCTGTTTTTT
>TRBJ2-7|TRBV5-5|NA|NA
CASSLDHYEQYF
TGTGCCAGCAGCTTGGACCACTACGAGCAGTACTTC
>TRBJ1-1|TRBV9|few|TRBD1
CASSPQGTGLTEAFF
TGTGCCAGCAGCCCTCAAGGGACAGGGCTCACTGAAGCTTTCTTT
>TRBJ2-6|TRBV7-8|NA|NA
CASSLWGALTF
TGTGCCAGCAGCTTATGGGGGGCCCTGACTTTC
>TRBJ2-5|TRBV7-9|many|NA
CASSFPANGETQYF
TGTGCCAGCAGCTTCCCAGCTAATGGAGAGACCCAGTACTTC
>TRBJ2-7|TRBV7-2|many|NA
CASSPTRDYEQYF
TGTGCCAGCAGCCCGACCAGAGATTACGAGCAGTACTTC
>TRBJ1-6|TRBV6-4|many|NA
CASSDGYHNSPLHF
TGTGCCAGCAGTGACGGATACCATAATTCACCCCTCCACTTT
>TRBJ1-5|TRBV5-1|many|NA
CASSLAPGVNQPQHF
TGCGCCAGCAGCTTGGCGCCAGGGGTTAATCAGCCCCAGCATTTT
>TRBJ1-4|TRBV15|NA|TRBD1
CATSRDPGQGQKLFF
TGTGCCACCAGCAGAGATCCGGGACAGGGACAAAAACTGTTTTTT
>TRBJ1-1|TRBV25-1|NA|NA
CASSEYGRRNTEAFF
TGTGCCAGCAGTGAATACGGGCGGCGAAACACTGAAGCTTTCTTT
>TRBJ2-7|TRBV10-2|many|TRBD1
CASSDRAAGQGTYEQYF
TGCGCCAGCAGTGATCGAGCGGCGGGACAGGGCACCTACGAGCAGTACTTC
>TRBJ2-7|TRBV24-1|many|NA
CATSDHPGRLSYEQYF
TGTGCCACCAGTGATCACCCCGGCCGACTCTCCTACGAGCAGTACTTC
>TRBJ2-2|TRBV11-2|few|TRBD2
CASSDPGLAGGPDTGELFF
TGTGCCAGCAGCGACCCGGGACTAGCGGGAGGGCCGGACACCGGGGAGCTGTTTTTT
>TRBJ2-7|TRBV20-1|many|NA
CSARQGPYEQYF
TGCAGTGCTAGACAGGGCCCCTACGAGCAGTACTTC
>TRBJ2-6|TRBV25-1|NA|TRBD1
CASSERGTGTGANVLTF
TGTGCCAGCAGTGAACGGGGGACAGGGACGGGGGCCAACGTCCTGACTTTC
>TRBJ1-3|TRBV5-5|NA|TRBD1
CASSSRTGRRGGNTIYF
TGTGCCAGCAGCTCCCGGACAGGGCGGAGGGGCGGAAACACCATATATTTT
>TRBJ2-7|TRBV12-3/TRBV12-4|few|NA
CASSLRQKQYF
TGTGCCAGCAGTTTACGACAGAAGCAGTACTTC
>TRBJ2-2|TRBV19|many|TRBD1
CASSDQGARTGELFF
TGTGCCAGTAGTGACCAGGGGGCACGTACCGGGGAGCTGTTTTTT
>TRBJ2-3|TRBV29-1|few|TRBD1
CSVLGQGANTQYF
TGCAGCGTTCTGGGACAGGGGGCTAATACGCAGTATTTT
>TRBJ2-5|TRBV20-1|NA|TRBD2
CSARGSGTGQETQYF
TGCAGTGCTAGAGGAAGCGGGACCGGCCAAGAGACCCAGTACTTC